The rows below give T cell receptor beta chains drawn from one sample of a study of OX40 agonist ivuxolimab in advanced cancers. The method was immunoSEQ multiplex PCR; TCRdb's version includes in-frame clones alone and lacks a portion of them. The table lists around 68,000 clones, about 90% of them singletons, with about 0.31% in the top ten. The material was CD4+ or CD8+ T cells sorted from blood, obtained in a trial of the OX40 agonist ivuxolimab. The receptors were sampled from an adult with an advanced solid tumor such as melanoma, head and neck, liver or kidney cancer. Each CDR3 is given with its conserved first and last residue. D genes are given only for firm matches. Not every row has a clone size; where given, it reads once, few, many or a size class.

cdr3_aa | cdr3_nt | clone_size | d_call | j_call | v_call
CASKKGATGSSYEQYF | TGTGCCAGCAAAAAGGGGGCGACAGGGAGCTCCTACGAGCAGTACTTC | . | TRBD1 | TRBJ2-7 | TRBV19
CASSPGLAGVGETQYF | TGTGCCAGCAGCCCCGGACTAGCGGGAGTCGGAGAGACCCAGTACTTC | . | TRBD2 | TRBJ2-5 | TRBV11-2
CASSYSSGGAYEQYF | TGTGCCAGCAGTTACTCGAGTGGCGGCGCCTACGAGCAGTACTTC | . | . | TRBJ2-7 | TRBV6-6
CASSLGPVATNEKLFF | TGCGCCAGCAGCTTGGGGCCAGTCGCAACTAATGAAAAACTGTTTTTT | . | . | TRBJ1-4 | TRBV5-1
CASSLSFPSNEKLFF | TGTGCCAGCAGTTTAAGCTTCCCCTCTAATGAAAAACTGTTTTTT | . | . | TRBJ1-4 | TRBV28
CAMTSGETNTGELFF | TGTGCCATGACTAGCGGAGAAACGAACACCGGGGAGCTGTTTTTT | . | TRBD2 | TRBJ2-2 | TRBV10-3
CASSPDRADTQYF | TGTGCCAGCAGTCCGGACAGGGCCGATACGCAGTATTTT | once | TRBD1 | TRBJ2-3 | TRBV6-4
CASSLGQGNYNEQFF | TGTGCCAGCAGTTTAGGGCAGGGAAACTACAATGAGCAGTTCTTC | . | . | TRBJ2-1 | TRBV28
CASSLAGTGANYGYTF | TGCGCCAGCAGCTTGGCGGGGACGGGGGCGAACTATGGCTACACCTTC | . | . | TRBJ1-2 | TRBV5-1
CASSEPGLGAYEQYF | TGTGCCAGTAGTGAACCGGGACTAGGCGCCTACGAGCAGTACTTC | . | TRBD2 | TRBJ2-7 | TRBV19
CASSLVATTQFF | TGCGCCAGCAGCTTGGTGGCTACAACGCAGTTCTTC | . | . | TRBJ2-1 | TRBV5-1
CASSQPRTGGTGELFF | TGTGCCAGCAGCCAACCACGGACAGGGGGAACCGGGGAGCTGTTTTTT | . | TRBD1 | TRBJ2-2 | TRBV5-8
CASSVAAGPTYEQYF | TGTGCCAGCAGCGTAGCTGCGGGACCAACCTACGAGCAGTACTTC | . | . | TRBJ2-7 | TRBV9
CASSLFASGHNEQFF | TGCGCCAGCAGCTTGTTCGCTAGCGGGCACAATGAGCAGTTCTTC | . | TRBD2 | TRBJ2-1 | TRBV5-1
CASANEGGAYGYTF | TGTGCCAGCGCTAACGAGGGGGGGGCCTATGGCTACACCTTC | . | . | TRBJ1-2 | TRBV9
CASSEGAVNTEAFF | TGTGCCAGCTCTGAGGGGGCTGTGAACACTGAAGCTTTCTTT | . | TRBD1 | TRBJ1-1 | TRBV18
CASSHPGSTYEQYF | TGTGCCAGCAGCCATCCGGGAAGTACCTACGAGCAGTACTTC | . | . | TRBJ2-7 | TRBV7-9
CASSYSASSGQPQHF | TGTGCCAGCAGTTACTCGGCCAGCTCAGGGCAGCCCCAGCATTTT | medium-sized | . | TRBJ1-5 | TRBV6-6
CASSWLTQNTEAFF | TGCGCCAGCAGCTGGCTGACACAGAACACTGAAGCTTTCTTT | . | . | TRBJ1-1 | TRBV5-1
CASSEDREWLETQYF | TGTGCCAGCAGTGAGGACAGGGAGTGGCTGGAGACCCAGTACTTC | . | TRBD1 | TRBJ2-5 | TRBV28
CASSVEFSGNTIYF | TGTGCCAGCAGCGTAGAATTCTCTGGAAACACCATATATTTT | once | . | TRBJ1-3 | TRBV9
CASSLALGGTGVAEQFF | TGTGCCAGCAGCTTGGCTCTTGGCGGGACAGGGGTCGCTGAGCAGTTCTTC | once | TRBD1 | TRBJ2-1 | TRBV5-6
CASSPGVNTGELFF | TGTGCCAGCAGCCCCGGGGTGAACACCGGGGAGCTGTTTTTT | . | . | TRBJ2-2 | TRBV11-2
CASSPRAGVNEKLFF | TGCGCCAGCAGCCCCAGGGCGGGGGTCAATGAAAAACTGTTTTTT | . | . | TRBJ1-4 | TRBV5-1
CASSTGAYGYTF | TGTGCCAGCAGTACAGGTGCTTATGGCTACACCTTC | . | . | TRBJ1-2 | TRBV6-1
CASSDSVPPYEQYF | TGTGCCAGCAGTGACTCGGTCCCCCCCTACGAGCAGTACTTC | few | . | TRBJ2-7 | TRBV6-4
CSAGGYNEQFF | TGCAGTGCTGGGGGATACAATGAGCAGTTCTTC | . | . | TRBJ2-1 | TRBV20-1
CASSSGGTYSNQPQHF | TGTGCCAGCAGCTCAGGGGGTACGTATAGCAATCAGCCCCAGCATTTT | . | TRBD1 | TRBJ1-5 | TRBV5-5
CASSTDFYEQYF | TGTGCCAGCAGCACGGACTTTTACGAGCAGTACTTC | . | . | TRBJ2-7 | TRBV11-1
CASSLSIAGDYGYTF | TGTGCCAGCAGTTTATCGATAGCAGGGGACTATGGCTACACCTTC | . | . | TRBJ1-2 | TRBV27
CASSDRTGGRDEQYF | TGTGCCAGCAGCGACCGGACAGGGGGCCGAGACGAGCAGTACTTC | once | TRBD1 | TRBJ2-7 | TRBV11-2
CASGTSGTYEQYF | TGTGCCAGCGGGACTAGCGGGACCTACGAGCAGTACTTC | . | TRBD2 | TRBJ2-7 | TRBV6-5
CASSPSGSGANVLTF | TGTGCCAGCTCACCAAGCGGGAGCGGGGCCAACGTCCTGACTTTC | . | TRBD2 | TRBJ2-6 | TRBV18
CASSQTVGEAFF | TGTGCCAGCAGCCAGACAGTAGGTGAAGCTTTCTTT | . | . | TRBJ1-1 | TRBV7-9
CASSESVKNIQYF | TGTGCCAGCAGTGAATCGGTGAAAAACATTCAGTACTTC | once | . | TRBJ2-4 | TRBV6-1